This is a list of T cell receptor beta chains from one sample in a study of control samples from healthy donors and cancer patients. Sequencing was performed with immunoSEQ multiplex PCR; in TCRdb, only in-frame clones are kept and a portion is missing. The data show 28,000 or so clones, 75% to 85% seen once. Sequenced sample: PBMCs. The source of these receptors is a man in his sixties with colorectal cancer. CDR3s include the opening cysteine and the closing phenylalanine or tryptophan. A D gene is named only where the DNA matches it firmly. The size entry is marked missing in some rows and otherwise reads once, few, many or a size class.

clone_size	v_call	d_call	cdr3_length	j_call	cdr3_aa	cdr3_nt
NA	TRBV10-3	NA	13	TRBJ1-1	CAFSVGGNTEAFF	TGTGCGTTCTCCGTCGGGGGGAACACTGAAGCTTTCTTT
NA	TRBV7-2	TRBD1	15	TRBJ1-1	CASSHRDRGNTEAFF	TGTGCCAGCAGCCACCGGGACAGGGGGAACACTGAAGCTTTCTTT
NA	TRBV12-5	NA	17	TRBJ1-3	CASGPSLLSSSGNTIYF	TGTGCTAGTGGTCCTTCCCTTCTATCTAGCTCTGGAAACACCATATATTTT
NA	TRBV14	NA	20	TRBJ2-1	CASSQEPQPRDRSSYNEQFF	TGTGCCAGCAGCCAAGAACCCCAGCCCCGGGACCGGAGCTCCTACAATGAGCAGTTCTTC
NA	TRBV7-2	NA	13	TRBJ1-3	CASGKPGGNTIYF	TGTGCCAGCGGAAAGCCCGGAGGTAACACCATATATTTT
few	TRBV5-1	NA	14	TRBJ1-2	CASSLGIQSDGYTF	TGCGCCAGCAGCTTGGGTATACAGTCGGATGGCTACACCTTC
NA	TRBV29-1	TRBD2	15	TRBJ2-3	CSVAGGGLGTDTQYF	TGCAGCGTTGCCGGGGGGGGGCTTGGCACAGATACGCAGTATTTT
NA	TRBV12-3/TRBV12-4	NA	13	TRBJ1-1	CASSLGLYGEAFF	TGTGCCAGCAGTTTAGGACTGTACGGTGAAGCTTTCTTT
NA	TRBV7-7	NA	14	TRBJ2-2	CASSPLQGAGELFF	TGTGCCAGCAGCCCCCTCCAGGGTGCCGGGGAGCTGTTTTTT
NA	TRBV11-2	NA	16	TRBJ1-2	CASSLEPTGRNYGYTF	TGTGCCAGCAGCTTAGAGCCGACAGGACGGAACTATGGCTACACCTTC
NA	TRBV5-4	NA	13	TRBJ1-2	CASRTTGNYGYTF	TGTGCCAGCAGGACGACGGGGAACTATGGCTACACCTTC
NA	TRBV10-3	NA	14	TRBJ2-4	CAISEGIAKNIQYF	TGTGCCATCAGTGAAGGGATCGCCAAAAACATTCAGTACTTC
NA	TRBV4-1	NA	15	TRBJ1-1	CASSQVDRSRFEAFF	TGCGCCAGCAGCCAAGTCGACAGGTCAAGATTTGAGGCTTTCTTT
NA	TRBV14	NA	16	TRBJ2-7	CASSPGGSGVPYEQYF	TGTGCCAGCAGCCCAGGGGGTAGCGGGGTCCCCTACGAGCAGTACTTC
NA	TRBV7-9	NA	14	TRBJ1-6	CASSLERINSPLHF	TGTGCCAGCAGCTTAGAACGGATTAATTCACCCCTCCACTTT
NA	TRBV9	NA	15	TRBJ2-5	CASSVRGVLEETQYF	TGTGCCAGCAGTGTCAGGGGAGTCTTGGAGGAGACCCAGTACTTC
NA	TRBV25-1	TRBD1	18	TRBJ1-1	CASSEYITTGAGGTEAFF	TGTGCCAGCAGTGAATATATTACTACAGGGGCTGGAGGGACTGAAGCTTTCTTT
once	TRBV5-1	NA	15	TRBJ1-3	CASSLWAGRGNTIYF	TGCGCCAGCAGCTTGTGGGCAGGGAGAGGAAACACCATATATTTT
once	TRBV5-6	TRBD1	19	TRBJ1-5	CASSLGPLRGGQDNQPQHF	TGTGCCAGCAGCTTGGGACCCCTCCGAGGGGGACAGGACAATCAGCCCCAGCATTTT
few	TRBV18	NA	12	TRBJ2-3	CASSPDPDTQYF	TGTGCCAGCTCACCAGATCCAGATACGCAGTATTTT
NA	TRBV5-1	NA	16	TRBJ1-2	CASSPGYEQGPYGYTF	TGCGCCAGCAGCCCGGGTTATGAACAGGGACCCTATGGCTACACCTTC
NA	TRBV5-1	TRBD1	16	TRBJ2-3	CASSLEDRGGSDTQYF	TGCGCCAGCAGCCTCGAGGACAGGGGCGGGTCAGATACGCAGTATTTT
NA	TRBV3-1/TRBV3-2	NA	19	TRBJ1-6	CASSLKTTGRRGYNSPLHF	TGTGCCAGCAGCCTAAAAACCACGGGACGGCGGGGTTATAATTCACCCCTCCACTTT
NA	TRBV7-9	TRBD2	17	TRBJ2-3	CASSPFRAGGSTDTQYF	TGTGCCAGCAGCCCGTTTAGAGCGGGGGGGAGCACAGATACGCAGTATTTT
NA	TRBV7-9	NA	14	TRBJ1-1	CASSLAPGNTEAFF	TGTGCCAGCAGCTTAGCCCCGGGGAACACTGAAGCTTTCTTT
few	TRBV27	TRBD1	14	TRBJ1-6	CASSDGTGESPLHF	TGTGCCAGCAGTGACGGGACAGGGGAATCACCCCTCCACTTT
NA	TRBV4-1	TRBD1	16	TRBJ2-5	CASSQAGTGGGETQYF	TGCGCCAGCAGCCAAGCCGGGACAGGGGGCGGAGAGACCCAGTACTTC
NA	TRBV24-1	TRBD2	16	TRBJ2-7	CATSERGLAGVDEQYF	TGTGCCACCAGTGAACGTGGACTAGCGGGGGTGGACGAGCAGTACTTC
NA	TRBV24-1	TRBD1	16	TRBJ2-3	CATSDWGTGGGDTQYF	TGTGCCACCAGTGATTGGGGGACAGGGGGGGGAGATACGCAGTATTTT
NA	TRBV4-3	NA	13	TRBJ1-1	CASSQDRQLEAFF	TGCGCCAGCAGCCAAGATAGGCAATTAGAAGCTTTCTTT
once	TRBV6-1	TRBD1	17	TRBJ1-2	CASSEGPPGQGLYGYTF	TGTGCCAGCAGTGAAGGGCCCCCGGGACAGGGACTGTATGGCTACACCTTC
NA	TRBV24-1	TRBD2	17	TRBJ2-3	CATSDPLAGGYTDTQYF	TGTGCCACCAGTGATCCACTAGCGGGGGGCTACACAGATACGCAGTATTTT
once	TRBV10-1	NA	16	TRBJ2-4	CASSDAGTLAKNIQYF	TGCGCCAGCAGTGACGCCGGGACCCTAGCCAAAAACATTCAGTACTTC